What follows is one T cell receptor beta chain and its context. No antigen is known for it. The data were obtained in a study of shared clonotypes between healthy human individuals. Findings and limits, study-wide: Larger estimated richness was generally recorded for naive subsets relative to memory subsets. Measured sharing among donors was expected to vary with sequencing depth. What rarefaction showed was incomplete sorted-subset sequencing despite large depth.

The CDR3 has 15 amino acids. With 0 bases removed from V and 4 bases from J, the gap between germline ends came to 11 bases. Germline V gene sequence: CDR1 SGHRS, CDR2 YFSETQ. In replicate PCRs of sorted subsets, roughly 210 ng DNA, approximately 30,000 T cell genomes, was used. The repertoire was sequenced with immunoSEQ multiplex PCR; TCRdb's copy has only in-frame clones and lacks some. The sample contains a few million clones, around nine tenths of which appear only once. This receptor was identified in a man aged 18 to 35 in good health. The gene calls are TRBV5-1 and TRBJ2-1, with a tentative D call TRBD2 (5 bases). Material for sequencing was naive CD4+ T cells sorted from blood. Specified subset: CD45RA+ positively selected. The chain's CDR3 is CASSLGVAMYNEQFF. The CDR3 DNA follows: TGCGCCAGCAGCTTGGGGGTAGCGATGTACAATGAGCAGTTCTTC.